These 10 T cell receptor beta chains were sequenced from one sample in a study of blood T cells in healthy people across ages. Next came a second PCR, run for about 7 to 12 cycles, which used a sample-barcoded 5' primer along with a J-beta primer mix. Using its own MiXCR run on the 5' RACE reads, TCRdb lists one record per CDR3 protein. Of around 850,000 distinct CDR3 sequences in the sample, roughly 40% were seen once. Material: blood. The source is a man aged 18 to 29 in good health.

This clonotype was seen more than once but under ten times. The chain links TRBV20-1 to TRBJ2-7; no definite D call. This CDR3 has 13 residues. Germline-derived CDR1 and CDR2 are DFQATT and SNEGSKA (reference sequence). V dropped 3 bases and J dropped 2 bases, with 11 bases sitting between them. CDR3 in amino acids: CSASTADPYEQYF. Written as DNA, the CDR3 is TGCAGTGCTAGTACGGCAGACCCCTACGAGCAGTACTTC.

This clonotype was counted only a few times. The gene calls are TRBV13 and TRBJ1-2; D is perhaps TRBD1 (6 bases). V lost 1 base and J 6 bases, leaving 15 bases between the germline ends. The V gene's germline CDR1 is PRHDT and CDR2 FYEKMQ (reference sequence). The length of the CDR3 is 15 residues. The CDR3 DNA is TGTGCCAGCAGCTTAGCGGGGCAGGGGAAGAATGGCTACACCTTC. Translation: CASSLAGQGKNGYTF.

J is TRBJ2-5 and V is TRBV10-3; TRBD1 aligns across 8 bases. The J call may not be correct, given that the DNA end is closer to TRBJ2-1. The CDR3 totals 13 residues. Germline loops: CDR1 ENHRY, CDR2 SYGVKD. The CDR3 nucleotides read TGTGCCATCGGCAGACAACAGGGGGAGACCCAGTTCTTC. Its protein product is CAIGRQQGETQFF.

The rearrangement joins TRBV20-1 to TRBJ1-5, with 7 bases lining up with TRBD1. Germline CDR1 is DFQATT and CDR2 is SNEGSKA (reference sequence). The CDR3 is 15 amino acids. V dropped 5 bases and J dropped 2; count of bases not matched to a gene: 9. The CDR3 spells CSAWGQSGGNQPQHF. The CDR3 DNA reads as TGCAGTGCTTGGGGACAGTCCGGTGGCAATCAGCCCCAGCATTTT.

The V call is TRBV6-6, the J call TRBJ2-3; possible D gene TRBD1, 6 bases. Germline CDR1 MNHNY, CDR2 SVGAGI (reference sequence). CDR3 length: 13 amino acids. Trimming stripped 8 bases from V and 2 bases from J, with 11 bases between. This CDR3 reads CASQRGNTDTQYF. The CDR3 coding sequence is TGTGCCAGCCAGAGGGGGAACACAGATACGCAGTATTTT.

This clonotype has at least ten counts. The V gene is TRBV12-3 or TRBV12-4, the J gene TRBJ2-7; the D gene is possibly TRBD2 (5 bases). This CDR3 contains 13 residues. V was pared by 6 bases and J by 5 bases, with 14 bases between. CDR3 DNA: TGTGCCAGCAGCCCGCGGGCGAGAAACGAGCAGTACTTC. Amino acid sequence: CASSPRARNEQYF.

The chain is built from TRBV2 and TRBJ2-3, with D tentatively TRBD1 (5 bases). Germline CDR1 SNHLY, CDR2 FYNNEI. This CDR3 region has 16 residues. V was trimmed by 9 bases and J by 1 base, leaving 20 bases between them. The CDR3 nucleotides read TGTGCCAGAACCAAACAGGCCTCCCGGGGCACAGATACGCAGTATTTT. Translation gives CARTKQASRGTDTQYF.

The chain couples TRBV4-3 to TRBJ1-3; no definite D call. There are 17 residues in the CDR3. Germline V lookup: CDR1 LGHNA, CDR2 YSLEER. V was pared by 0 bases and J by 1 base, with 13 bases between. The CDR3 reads CASSQDPFTGSGNTIYF. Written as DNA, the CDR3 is TGCGCCAGCAGCCAAGATCCGTTTACGGGGTCTGGAAACACCATATATTTT.

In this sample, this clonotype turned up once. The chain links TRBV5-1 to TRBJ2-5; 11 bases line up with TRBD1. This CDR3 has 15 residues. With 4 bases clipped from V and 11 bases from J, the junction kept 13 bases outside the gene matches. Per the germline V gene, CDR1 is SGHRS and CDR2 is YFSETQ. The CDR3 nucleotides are TGCGCCAGCAGCATTTCTGGACAGGGGGCTCAAGAGCAGTACTTC. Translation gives CASSISGQGAQEQYF. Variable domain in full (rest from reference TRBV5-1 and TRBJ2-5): KAGVTQTPRYLIKTRGQQVTLSCSPISGHRSVSWYQQTPGQGLQFLFEYFSETQRNKGNFPGRFSGRQFSNSRSEMNVSTLELGDSALYLCASSISGQGAQEQYFGPGTRLLVL.

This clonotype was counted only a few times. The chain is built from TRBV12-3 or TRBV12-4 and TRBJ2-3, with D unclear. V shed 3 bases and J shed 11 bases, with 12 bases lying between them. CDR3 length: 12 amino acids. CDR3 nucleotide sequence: TGTGCCAGCAGTTTTGGCGGCCGGAGGCAGTATTTT. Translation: CASSFGGRRQYF.